This record concerns one TCR beta chain sequence. The source of the sample is a study of technical replicates of blood from a few donors. CDR3 length equals 15 residues. Germline values: CDR1 SGHNT, CDR2 YYREEE (reference sequence). With V trimmed by 7 bases and J by 3 bases, 6 bases remained unmatched. Repertoires were generated with immunoSEQ multiplex PCR, while TCRdb's copy carries only in-frame clones and drops some. The sample holds about 88,000 clones, 80% to 95% seen once. The source is a human donor in good health. This sequence joins TRBV5-4 and TRBJ2-3, with 12 nucleotides matching TRBD2. Sequenced: T cells isolated from PBMCs. CDR3 sequence (DNA): TGTGCCAGCGAGCCTAGCGGGGGGGCGACAGATACGCAGTATTTT. Its translation: CASEPSGGATDTQYF.